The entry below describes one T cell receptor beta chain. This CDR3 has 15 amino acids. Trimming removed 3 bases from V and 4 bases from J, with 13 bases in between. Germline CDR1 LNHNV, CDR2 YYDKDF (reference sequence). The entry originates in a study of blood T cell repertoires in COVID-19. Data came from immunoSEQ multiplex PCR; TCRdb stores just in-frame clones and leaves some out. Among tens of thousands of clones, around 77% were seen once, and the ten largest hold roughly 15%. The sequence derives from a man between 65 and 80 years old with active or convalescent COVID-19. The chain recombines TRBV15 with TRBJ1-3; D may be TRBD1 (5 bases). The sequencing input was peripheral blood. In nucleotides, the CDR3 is TGTGCCACCAGCAGGGACACGGGTGCAGGAAACACCATATATTTT. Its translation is CATSRDTGAGNTIYF. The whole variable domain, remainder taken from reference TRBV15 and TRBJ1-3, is DAMVIQNPRYQVTQFGKPVTLSCSQTLNHNVMYWYQQKSSQAPKLLFHYYDKDFNNEADTPDNFQSRRPNTSFCFLDIRSPGLGDTAMYLCATSRDTGAGNTIYFGEGSWLTVV.